This T cell receptor beta chain derives from a study of blood T cell repertoires in COVID-19. Sequenced by immunoSEQ multiplex PCR; TCRdb stores in-frame clones only, minus some. This table holds about 270,000 clones, about nine tenths found once. Per the germline V gene, CDR1 is SGHRS and CDR2 is YFSETQ. V gave up 2 bases and J gave up 4 bases, with 15 bases separating them. The CDR3 is 15 amino acids. Sample: PBMCs or T cells enriched from blood (not recorded which). The origin of this receptor is a woman younger than 45 with acute COVID-19. The chain combines TRBV5-1 with TRBJ1-1, with TRBD1 as a possible D gene (5 bases). The CDR3 here is CASSLGDLEGTEAFF. In nucleotides, the CDR3 is TGCGCCAGCAGCTTAGGGGACCTGGAGGGCACTGAAGCTTTCTTT. The variable domain in full, with the rest retrieved from reference TRBV5-1 and TRBJ1-1, is KAGVTQTPRYLIKTRGQQVTLSCSPISGHRSVSWYQQTPGQGLQFLFEYFSETQRNKGNFPGRFSGRQFSNSRSEMNVSTLELGDSALYLCASSLGDLEGTEAFFGQGTRLTVV.